This T cell receptor (beta chain) was sequenced for a study of radiation and T cells in renal cell carcinoma. Whole-study context: Nephrectomy followed 15 Gy stereotactic body radiation by 4 weeks.

Data came from immunoSEQ multiplex PCR; TCRdb stores just in-frame clones and leaves some out. The profile covers some 120,000 clones, with roughly four fifths appearing a single time and about 5.3% taken by the ten largest. Germline CDR1 is LGHNA and CDR2 is YSLEER. The length of the CDR3 is 13 residues. V was pared by 5 bases and J by 3 bases, with 9 bases between. Described time point: blood 2 weeks post-SBRT. This sample's treatment: 15 Gy SBRT to primary tumor, nephrectomy 4 weeks later. Blood was sampled at baseline, 2 weeks and 4 weeks after SBRT. The TCR sequence derives from a man in his forties or fifties with renal cell carcinoma. The chain couples TRBV4-3 to TRBJ2-3; D gene uncertain. The sequencing here drew on blood, taken from a patient whose treatment included radiotherapy and nephrectomy. CDR3 sequence: CASSSQQTDTQYF. The CDR3 nucleotides are TGCGCCAGCAGCTCCCAACAGACAGATACGCAGTATTTT.